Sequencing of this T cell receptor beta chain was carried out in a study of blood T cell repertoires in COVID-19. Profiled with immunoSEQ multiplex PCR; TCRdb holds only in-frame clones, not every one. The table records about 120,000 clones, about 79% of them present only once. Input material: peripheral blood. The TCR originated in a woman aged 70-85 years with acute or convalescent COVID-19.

The CDR3 loop reads CASTPGQGHTGELFF. CDR3 DNA sequence: TGTGCCAGCACCCCGGGACAGGGACACACCGGGGAGCTGTTTTTT. V is TRBV7-2 and J is TRBJ2-2, with 9 positions matching TRBD1. V lost 7 bases, J lost 3 bases, and 6 bases stayed unmatched. The CDR3 is made up of 15 amino acids. Germline V gene sequence: CDR1 SGHTA, CDR2 FQGNSA.